A single sample is the source of the 20 T cell receptor beta chains below, sequenced in a study of cytomegalovirus exposure and HLA in healthy donors. Primers included in the PCR were 60 Vbeta and 13 Jbeta primers. The repertoire was sequenced with immunoSEQ multiplex PCR; TCRdb's copy has only in-frame clones and lacks some. The sample yields 100,000 or so clones, almost 70% seen once. Sequencing used PBMCs. The origin of the receptors is a man aged 25-40 years in good health and CMV-seronegative.

This chain joins TRBV5-1 and TRBJ2-6; D is undetermined. This CDR3 contains 18 residues. CDR1 SGHRS and CDR2 YFSETQ come from the germline V gene. The V and J ends lost 0 bases and 0 bases respectively, with 13 bases between them. The CDR3 DNA sequence: TGCGCCAGCAGCTTGGATGGCAGGATAAACTCTGGGGCCAACGTCCTGACTTTC. This encodes CASSLDGRINSGANVLTF.

The chain employs TRBV4-1 and TRBJ2-4, with TRBD1 as a possible D gene (6 bases). The V end was cut by 1 base, the J end by 4 bases, with 14 bases between. In germline, CDR1 is MGHRA, CDR2 YSYEKL. The CDR3 extends over 16 amino acids. CDR3 coding DNA: TGCGCCAGCAGCCAAGGTCCCGGGACAACAAAAAACATTCAGTACTTC. Residues: CASSQGPGTTKNIQYF.

The chain uses TRBV11-3 and TRBJ2-4; 12 nucleotides align to TRBD1. This CDR3 has 20 amino acids. V gave up 5 bases and J gave up 3 bases; unmatched junction bases: 17. Germline loops: CDR1 SGHNT, CDR2 YENEEA. This chain's CDR3 is CASSQTKSGTGGHSKNIQYF. In DNA, the CDR3 is TGTGCCAGCAGCCAAACTAAATCCGGGACAGGGGGCCACAGCAAAAACATTCAGTACTTC.

The chain employs TRBV7-8 and TRBJ2-1, with 14 bases fitting TRBD2. V lost 8 bases, J lost 6 bases, and 3 bases stayed unmatched. The CDR3 has 14 amino acids. CDR1 is SGHVS, CDR2 FQNEAQ, per germline. As DNA, the CDR3 is TGTGCCAGCGGCGGACTAGCGGGGGGCAATGAGCAGTTCTTC. As protein: CASGGLAGGNEQFF.

The J gene is TRBJ2-7, the V gene TRBV7-2; D remains ambiguous. V lost 3 bases and J 3 bases, leaving 3 bases between the germline ends. Germline V lookup: CDR1 SGHTA, CDR2 FQGNSA. The CDR3 totals 11 residues. The CDR3 DNA follows: TGTGCCAGCAGCTTCTACTACGAGCAGTACTTC. Its translation is CASSFYYEQYF.

This chain uses TRBV7-9 with TRBJ2-2; TRBD2 might be the D (6 bases). With 5 bases removed from V and 5 bases from J, the gap between germline ends came to 12 bases. Germline CDR1 reads SEHNR; CDR2 reads FQNEAQ (reference sequence). This CDR3 has 14 residues. The CDR3 protein is CASSATSRTGELFF. DNA of the CDR3: TGTGCCAGCAGCGCGACTAGTAGAACCGGGGAGCTGTTTTTT.

The chain carries TRBV12-5 and TRBJ2-5; tentative D call: TRBD1 (5 bases). Germline-derived CDR1 and CDR2 are LGHNT and FRNRAP. The CDR3 consists of 13 residues. V dropped 6 bases and J dropped 1 base, with 9 bases sitting between them. The CDR3 nucleotides read TGTGCTAGTGGGCAGGGATTCCAAGAGACCCAGTACTTC. Translating it yields CASGQGFQETQYF. The full variable domain, its missing parts supplied by reference TRBV12-5 and TRBJ2-5, is DARVTQTPRHKVTEMGQEVTMRCQPILGHNTVFWYRQTMMQGLELLAYFRNRAPLDDSGMPKDRFSAEMPDATLATLKIQPSEPRDSAVYFCASGQGFQETQYFGPGTRLLVL.

As to this clone: Relative to the germline gene, one junction end is altered; a read error may explain this. The chain has TRBV19 and TRBJ2-3, with TRBD2 as a possible D gene (6 bases). Germline CDR1 reads LNHDA; CDR2 reads SQIVND (reference sequence). The CDR3 spans 14 residues. This CDR3 reads CASSIAVFTDTQYF. As DNA, the CDR3 is TGTGCCAGTAGCATAGCGGTTTTCACAGATACGCAGTATTTT.

V usage is TRBV7-2 and J usage is TRBJ2-5; 10 positions agree with TRBD2. The ends lost 2 bases at V and 6 bases at J; junction bases unmatched: 6. CDR1 SGHTA and CDR2 FQGNSA come from the germline V gene. This CDR3 region has 15 residues. CDR3 residues: CASSLSSGSMKTQYF. The CDR3 coding sequence is TGTGCCAGCAGCTTATCTAGCGGGAGCATGAAGACCCAGTACTTC.

The J gene is TRBJ2-7, the V gene TRBV18, with 9 bases identical to TRBD1. The CDR3 is made up of 13 amino acids. Trimming removed 3 bases from V and 6 bases from J; junction bases left unmatched: 3. Germline assignment: CDR1 KGHSH and CDR2 LQKENI. The CDR3 coding sequence is TGTGCCAGCTCACCGGACAGGGGAGGCGAGCAGTACTTC. Its protein product is CASSPDRGGEQYF.

The chain employs TRBV13 and TRBJ2-7, with 8 bases identical to TRBD2. V gave up 5 bases and J gave up 2 bases; unmatched junction bases: 5. The germline gives CDR1 PRHDT, CDR2 FYEKMQ (reference sequence). This CDR3 region has 14 residues. The CDR3 reads CASSPSGSTYEQYF. The CDR3, as DNA: TGTGCCAGCAGCCCGAGCGGGAGCACCTACGAGCAGTACTTC. The whole variable domain, remainder taken from reference TRBV13 and TRBJ2-7, is AAGVIQSPRHLIKEKRETATLKCYPIPRHDTVYWYQQGPGQDPQFLISFYEKMQSDKGSIPDRFSAQQFSDYHSELNMSSLELGDSALYFCASSPSGSTYEQYFGPGTRLTVT.

The chain recombines TRBV11-3 with TRBJ1-1; a weak D match, TRBD1 (5 bases). Germline V gene lookup returns CDR1 SGHNT and CDR2 YENEEA. V was clipped by 1 base and J by 6 bases, with 9 bases between them. The CDR3 covers 13 residues. In DNA, the CDR3 is TGTGCCAGCAGCTTAGGCAGGGAAGCTGAAGCTTTCTTT. Residues: CASSLGREAEAFF.

V usage is TRBV11-3 and J usage is TRBJ2-1; the match to TRBD1 covers 8 bases. The germline gives CDR1 SGHNT, CDR2 YENEEA. Trimming at V came to 2 bases and at J to 7 bases, leaving 4 bases not matched to a gene. CDR3 length: 14 amino acids. Here the CDR3 reads CASSLLTGGNEQFF. DNA for the CDR3: TGTGCCAGCAGCTTACTTACAGGGGGAAATGAGCAGTTCTTC.

The chain employs TRBV10-3 and TRBJ2-3, with D possibly being TRBD2 (7 bases). V was trimmed by 3 bases and J by 8 bases, leaving 9 bases between them. CDR1 and CDR2 (germline): ENHRY, SYGVKD. The CDR3 sequence is 12 residues long. For the CDR3, the DNA is TGTGCCATCAGTGAAGGGGGGGGTACGCAGTATTTT. Amino acid sequence: CAISEGGGTQYF.

A single count supports this clone. The chain uses TRBV19 and TRBJ2-7; D call uncertain. The CDR3 length is 14 residues. Germline loops: CDR1 LNHDA, CDR2 SQIVND (reference sequence). V lost 3 bases and J 5 bases, leaving 14 bases between the germline ends. CDR3 nucleotide sequence: TGTGCCAGTAGTATTGGGCCGATCATCGACGAGCAGTACTTC. Translating it yields CASSIGPIIDEQYF.

The V and J genes are TRBV9 and TRBJ2-5; 8 bases are a match to TRBD2. The end of the DNA fits TRBJ2-7 better, so the J call may be wrong. The length of the CDR3 is 15 residues. CDR1 is SGDLS, CDR2 YYNGEE, per germline. Here the CDR3 DNA reads TGTGCCAGCAGCGTAGCAGCGGGAGCGTCCTACGAGCAGTACTTC. Its protein product is CASSVAAGASYEQYF.

The chain uses TRBV18 and TRBJ2-1, with TRBD1 matching 10 bases. The ends lost 4 bases at V and 6 bases at J; junction bases unmatched: 12. Looked up from germline, CDR1 is KGHSH and CDR2 is LQKENI. CDR3 length: 17 amino acids. CDR3 sequence (DNA): TGTGCCAGCTCACTCCTCGGCGGGACAGGGGCAGGCAATGAGCAGTTCTTC. It is translated as CASSLLGGTGAGNEQFF.

The chain has TRBV14 and TRBJ1-6, with D perhaps matching TRBD1 (5 bases). The germline V gene encodes CDR1 SGHDN and CDR2 FVKESK. Between the trimmed V and J ends, which lost 4 bases and 8 bases, there was a span of 9 bases. The CDR3 extends over 13 amino acids. Here the CDR3 DNA reads TGTGCCAGCAGCCTTTCGACAGATTCACCCCTCCACTTT. As protein: CASSLSTDSPLHF.

This sequence joins TRBV28 and TRBJ1-2; 9 nucleotides match TRBD1. The J segment lost 5 bases and the V segment lost 5 bases, leaving 6 bases of the junction unmatched. Germline CDR1 reads MDHEN; CDR2 reads SYDVKM. This CDR3 has 14 residues. This CDR3 is CASSRDRATYGYTF. CDR3 DNA sequence: TGTGCCAGCAGTAGGGACAGGGCTACATATGGCTACACCTTC.

The V call is TRBV11-3, the J call TRBJ1-2, with 11 positions matching TRBD1. Germline assignment: CDR1 SGHNT and CDR2 YENEEA. The V and J ends lost 4 bases and 8 bases, in that order; junction bases with no gene match: 6. The CDR3 runs to 14 residues. The DNA of the CDR3 is TGTGCCAGCAGCTCCGGACAGGGGGCTATCGGCTACACCTTC. This sequence encodes CASSSGQGAIGYTF.